A single sample gave rise to the 4 T cell receptor beta chains below, sequenced in a study of control samples from healthy donors and cancer patients. Method: immunoSEQ multiplex PCR; TCRdb's copy keeps in-frame clones and lacks some. The sample consists of 90,000 to 110,000 clones, roughly 85% of them appearing once. Source material: blood. The receptors here all came from a woman in her fifties or sixties in good health.

The chain carries TRBV20-1 and TRBJ1-1, with a tentative D call TRBD1 (5 bases). Germline V lookup: CDR1 DFQATT, CDR2 SNEGSKA (reference sequence). Trimming pared 3 bases from V and 4 bases from J, leaving 15 bases between. CDR3 size: 14 residues. DNA of the CDR3: TGCAGTGCTAGTCCGAGCGGGGGGATCACTGAAGCTTTCTTT. Translated, it gives CSASPSGGITEAFF.

As to this clone: A read error may produce the germline difference seen at one junction end. CDR3 sequence: CANRQGKIRNPEAFF. For the CDR3, the DNA is TGTGCCAACCGACAGGGGAAGATTAGGAACCCTGAAGCTTTCTTT. The rearrangement links TRBV10-3 to TRBJ1-1, with 8 bases aligning to TRBD1. The CDR3 totals 15 residues. CDR1 and CDR2 from the germline V gene are ENHRY and SYGVKD.

V usage is TRBV3-1 (or the pseudogene TRBV3-2) and J usage is TRBJ1-1, with D unresolved. This CDR3 has 13 amino acids. CDR1 is LGHDT, CDR2 YNNKEL, per germline (reference sequence). V was cut by 6 bases and J by 6 bases, with 14 bases left in between. The CDR3 reads CASSRDINAEAFF. The CDR3 nucleotides read TGTGCCAGCAGTCGCGACATTAACGCTGAAGCTTTCTTT.

The chain links TRBV27 to TRBJ2-3; D gene unclear. V gave up 0 bases and J gave up 5 bases, with 15 bases separating them. Looked up from germline, CDR1 is MNHEY and CDR2 is SMNVEV (reference sequence). The CDR3 has 16 residues. CDR3 bases: TGTGCCAGCAGTTTATCGATGAACAACTGGGGAGATACGCAGTATTTT. It yields the protein CASSLSMNNWGDTQYF.